Ten or more counts support the clone carrying this T cell receptor beta chain. Its antigen remains unknown. The data stem from a study of molecular identifiers for immune sequencing clone quantification. Study information: Replicate experiments divided RNA from around 20,000 or 100,000 naive CD8 cells into five parts and sequenced four. General study findings and limits: Same-barcode identical TCR molecules could make highly expanded clones look smaller than they are.

Previously reported methods and listed TCR primers produced the bulk TCR libraries. MiXCR was run by TCRdb on the PCR reads, yielding one entry per CDR3 protein. The data contain about 100,000 distinct CDR3 sequences, about 35% of them singletons. The CDR3 totals 17 residues. Trimming shortened V by 5 bases and J by 1 base, and 20 bases separated the two germline ends. The TCR comes from a human donor in good health. Some libraries in this study had Jurkat cell RNA spiked in. Sequencing input: naive CD8+ T cells from blood, with Jurkat cell RNA spiked in. Subset here: FACS-sorted CD8+CD4-CCR7+CD45RA+ naive T cells. The V call is TRBV12-3 or TRBV12-4, the J call TRBJ2-5; tentative D call: TRBD2 (6 bases). The CDR3 loop is CASSTPSPLGGQETQYF. The CDR3 nucleotides are TGTGCCAGCAGTACTCCTTCCCCCCTGGGGGGCCAAGAGACCCAGTACTTC.